This T cell receptor beta chain is drawn from a study of cytomegalovirus exposure and HLA in healthy donors. Sequencing used immunoSEQ multiplex PCR; TCRdb keeps in-frame clones, though not all of them. The sample yields some 140,000 clones, less than 90% seen once. V was clipped by 8 bases and J by 3 bases, with 13 bases between them. This CDR3 is 13 amino acids long. Germline CDR1 reads SNHLY; CDR2 reads FYNNEI. In its sample, this clone was seen a few times. The target antigen is unknown. Study-level results: Associated with cytomegalovirus, according to the listing, were 164 TCR beta chains.

This sequence joins TRBV2 and TRBJ1-1; tentatively, D is TRBD1 (6 bases). This TCR was sampled from a man aged 18 to 30 in good health and CMV-seronegative. Material: PBMCs. This chain's CDR3 is CASGRTVDTEAFF. CDR3 in DNA: TGTGCCAGCGGACGGACAGTCGACACTGAAGCTTTCTTT.